The 12 T cell receptor beta chains listed next were all sequenced from one sample in a study of T cell changes during pregnancy in multiple sclerosis. Sequencing used immunoSEQ multiplex PCR; TCRdb keeps in-frame clones, though not all of them. The sample lists over 100,000 clones, 80% to 95% seen once, with less than 2% in the top ten. Here the sequenced sample was peripheral blood, taken in the third trimester of pregnancy. Receptor source: a female donor with multiple sclerosis, enrolled in a pregnancy study.

The genes are TRBV9 and TRBJ1-2; no firm D call. Trimming took 0 bases from V and 4 from J, leaving 16 bases between them. The CDR3 has 16 residues. Germline CDR1 and CDR2: SGDLS and YYNGEE. The CDR3 spells CASSVGNSQLRYGYTF. DNA of the CDR3: TGTGCCAGCAGCGTAGGGAACTCTCAACTACGCTATGGCTACACCTTC. The full variable domain, in which reference TRBV9 and TRBJ1-2 provide the parts outside the CDR3, is DSGVTQTPKHLITATGQRVTLRCSPRSGDLSVYWYQQSLDQGLQFLIQYYNGEERAKGNILERFSAQQFPDLHSELNLSSLELGDSALYFCASSVGNSQLRYGYTFGSGTRLTVV.

The J gene is TRBJ2-7, the V gene TRBV28; 7 bases are a match to TRBD1. Germline lookup yields CDR1 MDHEN and CDR2 SYDVKM. J lost 4 bases, V lost 5 bases, and 8 bases had no gene match. The CDR3 spans 14 residues. CDR3 loop: CASSPDRVRYEQYF. DNA of the CDR3: TGTGCCAGCAGTCCCGACAGGGTTCGTTACGAGCAGTACTTC.

This chain links TRBV13 with TRBJ2-3, with 7 positions matching TRBD2. The CDR3 length is 17 residues. Trimming removed 5 bases from V and 1 base from J; junction bases left unmatched: 12. The germline V gene encodes CDR1 PRHDT and CDR2 FYEKMQ (reference sequence). For the CDR3, the DNA is TGTGCCAGCAGCCCTCCCAGGGACTACCTAGGCACAGATACGCAGTATTTT. Its protein product is CASSPPRDYLGTDTQYF.

The table lists this clone with a few counts. V is TRBV5-1 and J is TRBJ2-3; a weak D match, TRBD2 (6 bases). Trimming pared 7 bases from V and 0 bases from J, leaving 15 bases between. The CDR3 extends over 15 amino acids. Germline CDR1 SGHRS, CDR2 YFSETQ. CDR3 coding DNA: TGCGCCAGCCGGATTGGCGGGGCTAGCACAGATACGCAGTATTTT. Translation gives CASRIGGASTDTQYF.

The chain uses TRBV19 and TRBJ1-5; D unclear. Germline-derived CDR1 and CDR2 are LNHDA and SQIVND (reference sequence). The CDR3 extends over 13 amino acids. V lost 6 bases and J 11 bases, leaving 17 bases between the germline ends. CDR3 amino acids: CASSRIDPAAQHF. The CDR3 bases are TGTGCCAGTAGCCGAATAGACCCCGCGGCCCAGCATTTT.

This rearrangement joins TRBV29-1 to TRBJ2-7; tentatively, D is TRBD2 (6 bases). The CDR3 is made up of 14 amino acids. Between the trimmed V and J ends, which lost 6 bases and 6 bases, there was a span of 21 bases. The germline gives CDR1 SQVTM, CDR2 ANQGSEA. CDR3 protein: CSVRPRRDDGEQYF. The DNA for the CDR3 is TGCAGCGTCCGACCACGGCGGGATGATGGCGAGCAGTACTTC.

The chain carries TRBV5-1 and TRBJ2-7, with 12 nucleotides matching TRBD2. With V trimmed by 0 bases and J by 0 bases, 7 bases remained unmatched. Germline-derived CDR1 and CDR2 are SGHRS and YFSETQ. This CDR3 contains 18 residues. The CDR3 DNA is TGCGCCAGCAGCTTGGATACTAGCGGGAGGCTAAGCTCCTACGAGCAGTACTTC. This codes for CASSLDTSGRLSSYEQYF.

This clone is a singleton in its sample. One end of the junction fails to match germline, which may point to a read error. J is TRBJ1-1 and V is TRBV6-5; D is perhaps TRBD1 (6 bases). The CDR3 contains 14 residues. Germline CDR1 and CDR2: MNHEY and SVGAGI. The CDR3 spells CVSSYQGMNTEAFF. For the CDR3, the DNA is TGTGTCAGCAGTTACCAGGGGATGAACACTGAAGCTTTCTTT.

A single count supports this clone. The chain carries TRBV6-1 and TRBJ2-7, with 8 bases matching TRBD1. Germline trimming cut 6 bases from V and 4 bases from J; bases unmatched to any gene: 8. The germline gives CDR1 MNHNS, CDR2 SASEGT. CDR3 length: 14 residues. The CDR3 reads CASSIQGGPYEQYF. The CDR3 region has the DNA TGTGCCAGCAGCATACAGGGGGGTCCTTACGAGCAGTACTTC.

The rearrangement uses TRBV27 and TRBJ2-5; TRBD2 matches 9 bases. The CDR3 has 14 residues. CDR1 and CDR2 (germline): MNHEY, SMNVEV (reference sequence). Trimming at V came to 6 bases and at J to 5 bases, leaving 7 bases not matched to a gene. CDR3 DNA sequence: TGTGCCAGCAGCGGTCCAGCGGGAGGCGAGACCCAGTACTTC. It yields the protein CASSGPAGGETQYF.

The rearrangement links TRBV4-2 to TRBJ1-6; TRBD1 aligns across 10 bases. CDR3 length equals 15 residues. Germline CDR1 and CDR2: LGHNA and YNFKEQ. Trimming removed 4 bases from V and 5 bases from J; junction bases left unmatched: 2. The CDR3 nucleotides read TGTGCCAGCAGCCGGGGGACAGGGGATAATTCACCCCTCCACTTT. It specifies CASSRGTGDNSPLHF.

This chain uses TRBV11-3 with TRBJ2-1; TRBD1 agrees at 8 bases. The ends lost 3 bases at V and 5 bases at J; junction bases unmatched: 6. This CDR3 has 15 amino acids. Germline-derived CDR1 and CDR2 are SGHNT and YENEEA. CDR3 protein: CASSLVTGVHNEQFF. As DNA, the CDR3 is TGTGCCAGCAGCTTGGTGACAGGGGTCCACAATGAGCAGTTCTTC.